This TCR beta chain comes out of a study of T cells in localized non-small cell lung cancer. The CDR3 is made up of 15 amino acids. V lost 3 bases and J 1 base, leaving 7 bases between the germline ends. CDR1 and CDR2 (germline): SGHNT, YENEEA. The repertoire was sequenced with immunoSEQ multiplex PCR; TCRdb's copy has only in-frame clones and lacks some. This sample carries 3,000 to 4,000 clones, roughly 22% of them seen once, and the ten largest clones take 6.5%. In its sample, this clone was seen a few times. Its antigen is not known. Findings of the study overall: A higher density of T cells in blood coincided with extended overall survival.

The chain carries TRBV11-3 and TRBJ2-6, with D unclear. This clonotype was obtained from a man aged 18-55 years with stage II lung adenocarcinoma. This material consisted of lung tumor tissue, taken before any cancer treatment. Here the CDR3 reads CASSFDLSGANVLTF. The CDR3 DNA is TGTGCCAGCAGCTTCGACCTATCTGGGGCCAACGTCCTGACTTTC.